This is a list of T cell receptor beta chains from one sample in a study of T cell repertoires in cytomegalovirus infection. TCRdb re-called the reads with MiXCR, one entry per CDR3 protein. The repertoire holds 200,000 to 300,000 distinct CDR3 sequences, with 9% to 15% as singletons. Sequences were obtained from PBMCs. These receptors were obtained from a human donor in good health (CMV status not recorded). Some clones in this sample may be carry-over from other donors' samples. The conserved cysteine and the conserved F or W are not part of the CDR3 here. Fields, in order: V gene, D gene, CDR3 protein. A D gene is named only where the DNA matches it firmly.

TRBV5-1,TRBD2,ASSLGGNSGTDTQY
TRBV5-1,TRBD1,ASSLDGQGNSPLH
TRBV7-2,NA,ASSPSHYEQY
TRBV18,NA,ASSPTGGTNTGELF
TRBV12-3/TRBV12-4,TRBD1,ASSRETGGTDTQY
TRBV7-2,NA,ASSLRVSFSQETQY
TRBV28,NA,ASSALIGASTDTQY
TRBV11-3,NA,ASSFSPGTTTGELF
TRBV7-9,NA,ASSPSELQYNEQF
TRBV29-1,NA,SVREALYEQY